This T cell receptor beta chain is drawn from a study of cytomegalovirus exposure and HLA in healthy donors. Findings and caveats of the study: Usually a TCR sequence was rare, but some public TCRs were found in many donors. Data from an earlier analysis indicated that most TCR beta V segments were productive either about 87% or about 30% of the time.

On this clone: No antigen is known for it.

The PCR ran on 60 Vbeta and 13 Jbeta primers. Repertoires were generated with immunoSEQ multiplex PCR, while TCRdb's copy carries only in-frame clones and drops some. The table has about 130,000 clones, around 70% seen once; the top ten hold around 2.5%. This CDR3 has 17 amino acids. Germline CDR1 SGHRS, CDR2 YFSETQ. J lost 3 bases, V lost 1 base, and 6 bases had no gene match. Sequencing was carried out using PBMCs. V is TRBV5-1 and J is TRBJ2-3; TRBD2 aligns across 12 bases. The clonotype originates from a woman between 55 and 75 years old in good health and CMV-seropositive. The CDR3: CASSLMRLAGGTDTQYF. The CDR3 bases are TGCGCCAGCAGCTTGATGAGGCTAGCGGGGGGGACAGATACGCAGTATTTT. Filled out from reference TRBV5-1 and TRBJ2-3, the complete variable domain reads KAGVTQTPRYLIKTRGQQVTLSCSPISGHRSVSWYQQTPGQGLQFLFEYFSETQRNKGNFPGRFSGRQFSNSRSEMNVSTLELGDSALYLCASSLMRLAGGTDTQYFGPGTRLTVL.